This TCR beta chain was documented in a study of technical replicates of blood from a handful of donors. Germline V CDR1 and CDR2: SGDLS, YYNGEE. J gave up 3 bases and V 4 bases, and 9 bases lay outside the gene matches. The CDR3 consists of 15 residues. Measured with immunoSEQ multiplex PCR; TCRdb has only the in-frame clones, and not every one. The sample consists of approximately 73,000 clones, 93% of them appearing once. The table lists this clone with a count of one. The V call is TRBV9, the J call TRBJ2-7, with TRBD1 matching over 8 bases. The sequenced material came from T cells isolated from PBMCs. This TCR came from a human donor in good health. For the CDR3, the DNA is TGTGCCAGCAGCAATCCCGGGACAGGCTTCTACGAGCAGTACTTC. This translates into CASSNPGTGFYEQYF.